The sample holds many counts of the clone carrying this T cell receptor beta chain. The antigen is unknown. RNA was extracted from bulk tissue without any cell sorting. This non-tumor lung sample came from over 3 cm beyond the tumor edge. Newly diagnosed lung cancer patients had thoracic surgery in China, August–late 2014, without prior chemotherapy. The data were obtained in a study of tumor and adjacent non-tumor tissue in lung cancer. The library came from three nested PCR rounds adapted from ARM-PCR protocols. Each CDR3 protein gets one entry after TCRdb re-called the multiplex PCR reads with MiXCR. The table includes approximately 44,000 distinct CDR3 sequences, roughly 60% detected once. CDR1 is GTSNPN, CDR2 SVGIG, per germline (reference sequence). The J segment lost 1 base and the V segment lost 4 bases, leaving 4 bases of the junction unmatched. The CDR3 is 14 residues long. General study results and limits: Compared with tumor, normal lung showed significantly lower TCR diversity.

The chain uses TRBV30 and TRBJ1-5; the match to TRBD1 covers 7 bases. Material: distant non-tumor lung tissue. This TCR was recovered from a man aged 50 to 59 with non-small cell lung cancer. The CDR3 DNA sequence: TGTGCCTGGACGAGGACAGGCAGCAATCAGCCCCAGCATTTT. This codes for CAWTRTGSNQPQHF.